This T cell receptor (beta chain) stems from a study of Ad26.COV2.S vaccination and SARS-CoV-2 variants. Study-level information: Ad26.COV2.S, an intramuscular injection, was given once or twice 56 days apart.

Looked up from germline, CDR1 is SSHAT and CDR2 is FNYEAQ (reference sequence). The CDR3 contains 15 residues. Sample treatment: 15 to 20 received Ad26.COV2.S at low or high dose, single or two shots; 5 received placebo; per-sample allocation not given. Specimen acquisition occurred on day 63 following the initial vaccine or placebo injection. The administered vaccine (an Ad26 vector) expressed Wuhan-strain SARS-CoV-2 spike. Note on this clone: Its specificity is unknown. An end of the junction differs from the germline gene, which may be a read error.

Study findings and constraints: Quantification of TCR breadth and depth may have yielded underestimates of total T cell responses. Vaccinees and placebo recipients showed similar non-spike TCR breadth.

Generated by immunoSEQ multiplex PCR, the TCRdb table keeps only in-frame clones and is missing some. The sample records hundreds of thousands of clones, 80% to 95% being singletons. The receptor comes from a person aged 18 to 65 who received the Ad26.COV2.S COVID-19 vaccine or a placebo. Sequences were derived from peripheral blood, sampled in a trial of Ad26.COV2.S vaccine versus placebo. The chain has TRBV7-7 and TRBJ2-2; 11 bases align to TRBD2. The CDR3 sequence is CASNSGTSGTGELFF. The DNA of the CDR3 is TGTGCTAGCAACAGTGGGACTAGCGGCACCGGGGAGCTGTTTTTT.